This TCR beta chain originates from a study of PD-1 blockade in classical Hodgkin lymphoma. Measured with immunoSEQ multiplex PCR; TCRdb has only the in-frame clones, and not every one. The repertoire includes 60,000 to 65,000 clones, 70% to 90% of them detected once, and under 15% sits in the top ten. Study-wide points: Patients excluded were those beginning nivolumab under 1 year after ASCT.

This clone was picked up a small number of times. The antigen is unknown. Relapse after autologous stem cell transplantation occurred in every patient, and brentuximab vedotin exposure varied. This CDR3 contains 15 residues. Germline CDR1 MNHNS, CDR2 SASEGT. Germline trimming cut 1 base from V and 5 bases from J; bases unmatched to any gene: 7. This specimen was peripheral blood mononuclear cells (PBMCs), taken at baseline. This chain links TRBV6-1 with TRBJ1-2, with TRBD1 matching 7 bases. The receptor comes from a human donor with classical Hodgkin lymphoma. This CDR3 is CASSEVWDSRYGYTF. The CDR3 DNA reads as TGTGCCAGCAGTGAAGTCTGGGACAGTCGTTATGGCTACACCTTC.